A single sample is the source of the 4 T cell receptor beta chains below, sequenced in a study of blood T cell repertoires in COVID-19. Produced via immunoSEQ multiplex PCR; TCRdb's table is partial and in-frame only. The table lists about 210,000 clones, 80% to 85% of them singletons. The sequencing sample was made of PBMCs or T cells enriched from blood (not recorded which). Receptors were obtained from a woman between 45 and 65 years old with acute COVID-19.

This clone was detected a few times. V and J are TRBV4-2 and TRBJ1-1, with D possibly being TRBD1 (5 bases). The CDR3 is made up of 15 amino acids. Deletions cut 0 bases from V and 7 bases from J, with 15 bases between. Germline V gives CDR1 LGHNA, CDR2 YNFKEQ. The DNA for the CDR3 is TGTGCCAGCAGCCAAGAGTTCAGGGAGGACGGTGAAGCTTTCTTT. It translates to CASSQEFREDGEAFF.

This clone was seen once. The chain couples TRBV5-1 to TRBJ2-2; a weak D match, TRBD1 (5 bases). The CDR3 is 18 amino acids. The V gene lost 4 bases and the J gene lost 4 bases, with 23 bases spanning the gap. The V gene's germline CDR1 is SGHRS and CDR2 YFSETQ. In DNA, the CDR3 is TGCGCCAGCAGCCTCTTGAGCCAGGTGGGGCAGACCACCGGGGAGCTGTTTTTT. It yields the protein CASSLLSQVGQTTGELFF.

The chain has TRBV7-6 and TRBJ2-3, with TRBD1 matching over 7 bases. CDR3 length: 18 amino acids. CDR1 and CDR2 (germline): SGHVS, FNYEAQ. Trimming removed 5 bases from V and 0 bases from J; junction bases left unmatched: 14. The CDR3: CASSPRAGTAASTDTQYF. DNA for the CDR3: TGTGCCAGCAGCCCTAGAGCCGGGACAGCCGCTAGCACAGATACGCAGTATTTT. Full variable domain (remainder filled in from reference TRBV7-6 and TRBJ2-3): GAGVSQSPRYKVTKRGQDVALRCDPISGHVSLYWYRQALGQGPEFLTYFNYEAQQDKSGLPNDRFSAERPEGSISTLTIQRTEQRDSAMYRCASSPRAGTAASTDTQYFGPGTRLTVL.

The J gene is TRBJ2-7, the V gene TRBV30, with 7 bases matching TRBD2. This CDR3 contains 14 residues. V gave up 3 bases and J gave up 2 bases; unmatched junction bases: 7. The germline V gene has CDR1 GTSNPN and CDR2 SVGIG (reference sequence). The CDR3 is CAWRLATQTYEQYF. CDR3 DNA sequence: TGTGCCTGGAGACTAGCGACACAGACCTACGAGCAGTACTTC.